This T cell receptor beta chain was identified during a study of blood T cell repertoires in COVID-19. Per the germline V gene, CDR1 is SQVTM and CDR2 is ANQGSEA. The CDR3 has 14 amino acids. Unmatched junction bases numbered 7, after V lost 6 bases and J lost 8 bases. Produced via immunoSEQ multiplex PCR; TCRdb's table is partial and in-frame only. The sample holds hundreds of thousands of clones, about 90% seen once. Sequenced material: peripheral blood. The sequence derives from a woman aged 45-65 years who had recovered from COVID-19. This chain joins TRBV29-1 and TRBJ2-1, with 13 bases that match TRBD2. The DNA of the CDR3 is TGCAGCGTGCGGACTAGCGGGAGACCCGATGAGCAGTTCTTC. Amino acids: CSVRTSGRPDEQFF.